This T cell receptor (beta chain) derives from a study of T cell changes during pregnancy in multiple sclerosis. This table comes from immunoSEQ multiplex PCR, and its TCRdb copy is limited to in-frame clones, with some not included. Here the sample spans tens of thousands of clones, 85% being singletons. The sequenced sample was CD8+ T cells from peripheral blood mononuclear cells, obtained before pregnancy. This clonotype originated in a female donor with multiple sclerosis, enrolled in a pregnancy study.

CDR3 sequence reads: CASSQFAQLNQPQHF. The CDR3 region has the DNA TGCGCCAGCAGCCAATTTGCACAGTTAAATCAGCCCCAGCATTTT. The chain carries TRBV4-1 and TRBJ1-5; no firm D call. Trimming took 2 bases from V and 4 from J, leaving 12 bases between them. The germline V gene encodes CDR1 MGHRA and CDR2 YSYEKL. The length of the CDR3 is 15 residues.